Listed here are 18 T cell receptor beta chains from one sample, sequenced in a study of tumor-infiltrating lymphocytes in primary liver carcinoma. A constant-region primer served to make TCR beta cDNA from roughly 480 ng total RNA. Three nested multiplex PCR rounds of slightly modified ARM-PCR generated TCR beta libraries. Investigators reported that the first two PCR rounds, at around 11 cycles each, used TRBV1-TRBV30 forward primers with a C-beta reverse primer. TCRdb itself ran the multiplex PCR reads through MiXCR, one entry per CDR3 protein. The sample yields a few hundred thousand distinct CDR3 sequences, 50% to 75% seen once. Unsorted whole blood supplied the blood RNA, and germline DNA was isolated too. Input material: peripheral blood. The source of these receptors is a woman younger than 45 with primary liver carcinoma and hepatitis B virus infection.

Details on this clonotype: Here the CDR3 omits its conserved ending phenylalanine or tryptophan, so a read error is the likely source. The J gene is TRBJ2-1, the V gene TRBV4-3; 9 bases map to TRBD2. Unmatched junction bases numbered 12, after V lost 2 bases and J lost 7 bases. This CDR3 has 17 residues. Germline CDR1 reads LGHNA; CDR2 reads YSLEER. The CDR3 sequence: CASSQSIFSGRGNEQFL. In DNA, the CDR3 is TGCGCCAGCAGCCAAAGCATATTTAGCGGGAGAGGTAATGAGCAGTTCTTG.

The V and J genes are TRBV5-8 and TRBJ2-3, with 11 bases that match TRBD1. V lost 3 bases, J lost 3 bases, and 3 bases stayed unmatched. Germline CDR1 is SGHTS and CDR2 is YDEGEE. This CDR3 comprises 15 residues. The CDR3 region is CASSYGQGATDTQYF. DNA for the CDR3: TGTGCCAGCAGCTATGGACAGGGGGCAACAGATACGCAGTATTTT.

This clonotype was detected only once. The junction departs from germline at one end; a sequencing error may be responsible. DNA of the CDR3: TGTGCCAGTAGCTCCAGGGAAACCAGCGAGCAGTACTTC. Translating it yields CASSSRETSEQYF. The rearrangement links TRBV11-3 to TRBJ2-7; perhaps TRBD1 as D (5 bases). The CDR3 is 13 amino acids. The germline CDR1 and CDR2 sequences are SGHNT and YENEEA.

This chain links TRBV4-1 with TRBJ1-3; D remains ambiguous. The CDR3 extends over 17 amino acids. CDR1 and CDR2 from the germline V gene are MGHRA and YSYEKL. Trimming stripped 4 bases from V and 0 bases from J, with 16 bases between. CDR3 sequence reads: CASSPRRPESSGNTIYF. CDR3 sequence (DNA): TGCGCCAGCAGCCCACGCCGACCCGAAAGCTCTGGAAACACCATATATTTT.

In DNA, the CDR3 is TGTGCCAGCAGTACCGGGACAGGCCTTCAGCCCCAGCATTTT. Translating it yields CASSTGTGLQPQHF. The chain joins TRBV6-2 or TRBV6-3 to TRBJ1-5, with 8 bases lining up with TRBD1. This CDR3 contains 14 residues. Germline-derived CDR1 and CDR2 are MNHEY and SVGEGT. V shed 5 bases and J 6 bases; nucleotides not matched to a gene: 6.

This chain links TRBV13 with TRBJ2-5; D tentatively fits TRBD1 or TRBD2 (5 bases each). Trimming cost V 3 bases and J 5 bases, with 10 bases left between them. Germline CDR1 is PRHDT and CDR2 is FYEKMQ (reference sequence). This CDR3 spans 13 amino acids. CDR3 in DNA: TGTGCCAGCAGCTTCGGGGCGGAGGAGACCCAGTACTTC. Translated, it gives CASSFGAEETQYF.

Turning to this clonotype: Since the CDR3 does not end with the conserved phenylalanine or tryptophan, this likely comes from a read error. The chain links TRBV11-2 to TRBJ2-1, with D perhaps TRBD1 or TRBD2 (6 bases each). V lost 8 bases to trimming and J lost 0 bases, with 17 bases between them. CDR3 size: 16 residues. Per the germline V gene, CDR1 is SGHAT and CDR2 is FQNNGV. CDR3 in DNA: TGTGCCAGCGCTGGGACGGGGGCCAGCTCCTACAATGAGCAGTTCCTC. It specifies CASAGTGASSYNEQFL.

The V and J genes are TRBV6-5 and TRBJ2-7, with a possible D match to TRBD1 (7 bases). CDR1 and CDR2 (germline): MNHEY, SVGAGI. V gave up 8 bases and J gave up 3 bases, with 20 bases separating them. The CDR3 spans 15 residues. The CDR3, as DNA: TGTGCCAGCTCAGGGGGAGGAAGGACTCGCTACGAGCAGTACTTC. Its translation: CASSGGGRTRYEQYF.

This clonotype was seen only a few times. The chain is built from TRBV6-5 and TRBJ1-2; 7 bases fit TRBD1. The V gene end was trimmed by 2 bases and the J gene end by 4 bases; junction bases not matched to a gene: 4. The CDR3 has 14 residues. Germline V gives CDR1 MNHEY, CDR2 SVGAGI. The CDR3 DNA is TGTGCCAGCAGTTACCGCAGGGGGACCTATGGCTACACCTTC. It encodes CASSYRRGTYGYTF.

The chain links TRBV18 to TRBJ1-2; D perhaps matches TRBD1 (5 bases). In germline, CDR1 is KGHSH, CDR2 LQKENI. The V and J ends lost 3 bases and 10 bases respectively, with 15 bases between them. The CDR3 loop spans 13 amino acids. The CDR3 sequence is CASSPSSGPDYTF. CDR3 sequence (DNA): TGTGCCAGCTCACCGTCTTCAGGGCCCGACTACACCTTC. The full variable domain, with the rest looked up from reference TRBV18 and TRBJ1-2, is NAGVMQNPRHLVRRRGQEARLRCSPMKGHSHVYWYRQLPEEGLKFMVYLQKENIIDESGMPKERFSAEFPKEGPSILRIQQVVRGDSAAYFCASSPSSGPDYTFGSGTRLTVV.

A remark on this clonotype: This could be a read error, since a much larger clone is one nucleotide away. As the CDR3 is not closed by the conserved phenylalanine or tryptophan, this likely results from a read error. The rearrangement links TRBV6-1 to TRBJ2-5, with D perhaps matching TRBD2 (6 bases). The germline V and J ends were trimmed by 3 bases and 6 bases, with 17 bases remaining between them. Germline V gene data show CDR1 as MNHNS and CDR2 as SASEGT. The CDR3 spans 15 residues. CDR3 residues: CASSENVGGEKTQYL. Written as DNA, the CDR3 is TGTGCCAGCAGTGAGAATGTGGGAGGTGAAAAGACCCAGTACTTA.

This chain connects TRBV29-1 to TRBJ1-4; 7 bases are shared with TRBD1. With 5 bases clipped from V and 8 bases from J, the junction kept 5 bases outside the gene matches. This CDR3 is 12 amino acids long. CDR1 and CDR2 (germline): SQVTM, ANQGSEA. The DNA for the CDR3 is TGCAGCGTTAGGGACAGCCCCGAAAAACTGTTTTTT. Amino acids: CSVRDSPEKLFF. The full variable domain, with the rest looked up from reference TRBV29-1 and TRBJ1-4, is SAVISQKPSRDICQRGTSLTIQCQVDSQVTMMFWYRQQPGQSLTLIATANQGSEATYESGFVIDKFPISRPNLTFSTLTVSNMSPEDSSIYLCSVRDSPEKLFFGSGTQLSVL.

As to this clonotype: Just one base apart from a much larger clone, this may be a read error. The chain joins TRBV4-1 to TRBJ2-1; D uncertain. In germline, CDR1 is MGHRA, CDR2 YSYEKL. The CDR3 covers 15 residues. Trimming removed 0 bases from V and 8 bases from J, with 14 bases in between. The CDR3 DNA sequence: TGCGCCAGCAGCCAAGATGGCTTTTTTAGTTATGAGCAGTTCTTC. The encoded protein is CASSQDGFFSYEQFF.

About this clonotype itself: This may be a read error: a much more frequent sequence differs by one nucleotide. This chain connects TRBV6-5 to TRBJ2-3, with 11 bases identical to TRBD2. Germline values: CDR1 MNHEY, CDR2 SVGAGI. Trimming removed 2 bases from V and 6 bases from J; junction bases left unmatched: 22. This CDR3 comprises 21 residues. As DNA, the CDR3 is TGTGCCAGCAGTTACGGGGTCGGGGCAGGGGGGACTAGCGGAACCCCCGATACGCAGTATTTT. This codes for CASSYGVGAGGTSGTPDTQYF.

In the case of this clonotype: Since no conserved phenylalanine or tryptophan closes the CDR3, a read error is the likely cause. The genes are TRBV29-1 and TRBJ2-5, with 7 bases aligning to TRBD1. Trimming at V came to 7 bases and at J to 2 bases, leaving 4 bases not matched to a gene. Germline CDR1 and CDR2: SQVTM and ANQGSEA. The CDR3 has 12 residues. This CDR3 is CSADRAQETQYL. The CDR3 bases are TGCAGCGCCGACAGGGCACAAGAGACCCAGTACCTC.

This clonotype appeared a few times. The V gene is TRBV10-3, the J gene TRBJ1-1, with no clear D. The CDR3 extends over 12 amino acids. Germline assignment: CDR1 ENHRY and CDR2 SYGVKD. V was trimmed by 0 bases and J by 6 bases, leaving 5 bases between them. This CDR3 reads CAISESGAEAFF. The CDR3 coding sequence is TGTGCCATCAGTGAGTCGGGCGCTGAAGCTTTCTTT.

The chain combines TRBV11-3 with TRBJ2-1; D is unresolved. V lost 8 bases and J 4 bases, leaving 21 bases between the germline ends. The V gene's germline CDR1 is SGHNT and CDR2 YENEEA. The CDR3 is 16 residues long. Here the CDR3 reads CASGVTIGRSYNEQFF. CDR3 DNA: TGTGCCAGCGGCGTAACTATCGGGCGCTCGTACAATGAGCAGTTCTTC.

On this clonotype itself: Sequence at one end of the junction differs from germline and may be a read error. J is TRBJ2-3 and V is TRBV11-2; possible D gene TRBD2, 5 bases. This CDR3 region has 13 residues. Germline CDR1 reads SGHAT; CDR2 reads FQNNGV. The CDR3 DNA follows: TGTGTCAGCAGCAGGAGGTCCCCAGATACGGAGTATTTT. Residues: CVSSRRSPDTEYF. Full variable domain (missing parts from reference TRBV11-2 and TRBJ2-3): EAGVAQSPRYKIIEKRQSVAFWCNPISGHATLYWYQQILGQGPKLLIQFQNNGVVDDSQLPKDRFSAERLKGVDSTLKIQPAKLEDSAVYLCVSSRRSPDTEYFGPGTRLTVL.